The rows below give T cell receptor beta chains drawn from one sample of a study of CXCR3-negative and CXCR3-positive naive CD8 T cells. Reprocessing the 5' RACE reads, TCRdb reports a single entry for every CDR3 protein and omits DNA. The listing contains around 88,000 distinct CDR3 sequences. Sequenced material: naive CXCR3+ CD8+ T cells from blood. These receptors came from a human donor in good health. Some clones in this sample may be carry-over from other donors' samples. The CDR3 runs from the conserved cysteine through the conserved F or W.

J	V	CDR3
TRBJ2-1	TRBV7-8	CASSSGGPLNEQFF
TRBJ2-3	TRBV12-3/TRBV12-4	CASSSPPQGDADTQYF
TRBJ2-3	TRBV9	CASSSRGRGGNTDTQYF
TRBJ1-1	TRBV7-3	CASSIGTSGTEAFF
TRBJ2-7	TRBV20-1	CSARTRGGVGDEQYF
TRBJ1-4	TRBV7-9	CASSLTSSNEKLFF
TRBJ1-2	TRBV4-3	CASSQEGGGYTF
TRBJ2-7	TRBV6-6	CASSYDDTGDEQYF
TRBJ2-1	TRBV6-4	CASSAEQGSYNEQFF
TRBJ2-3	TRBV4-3	CASSQFFVPGTDTQYF
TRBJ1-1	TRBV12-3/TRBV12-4	CASSLALRGVEAFF
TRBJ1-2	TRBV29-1	CSVEEVPNYGYTF
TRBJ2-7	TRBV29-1	CSASGGYEQYF
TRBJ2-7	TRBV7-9	CASSQFETGGIFYEQYF
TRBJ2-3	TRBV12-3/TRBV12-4	CASSFEATGQAQYF
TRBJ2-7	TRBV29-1	CSVDGAGASYEQYF
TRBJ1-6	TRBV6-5	CASSYLQGSSPLHF
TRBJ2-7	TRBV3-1	CASSQGWGPYEQYF
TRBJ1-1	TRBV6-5	CASSYYSDTEAFF
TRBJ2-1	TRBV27	CASSFPGVNNEQFF
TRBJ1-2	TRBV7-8	CASSLIRGKPINYGYTF
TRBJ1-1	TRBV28	CASNVARNTEAFF
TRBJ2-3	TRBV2	CASRTGTSVTDTQYF
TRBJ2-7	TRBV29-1	CSVEDTSTDYEQYF
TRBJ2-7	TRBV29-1	CSVVDSSSYEQYF
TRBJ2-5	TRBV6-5	CASTMVGLKEETQYF
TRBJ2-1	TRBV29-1	CSVPRPSGRAVGQFF
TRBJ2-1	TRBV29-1	CSFGRLSYNEQFF
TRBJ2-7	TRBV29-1	CSVEEVGPAGGPYEQYF
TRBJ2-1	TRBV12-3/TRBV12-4	CASSPPGGGGQFF
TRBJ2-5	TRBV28	CASSLLAGEPQETQYF
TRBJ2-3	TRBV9	CASSAGTVSTDTQYF
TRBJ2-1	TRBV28	CASIPTQIFNEQFF
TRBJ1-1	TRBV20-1	CSARTRENTEAFF
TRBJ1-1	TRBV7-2	CASSFPWGGTEAFF
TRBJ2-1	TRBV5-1	CASSLPINRAGNEQFF
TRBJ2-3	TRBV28	CASSFPLSAGGQDTQYF
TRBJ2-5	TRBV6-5	CASKGFQETQYF
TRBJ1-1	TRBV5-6	CASSLGPGGDTEAFF